In its sample, the clone carrying this TCR beta chain was seen a few times. The sample originates from a study of cytomegalovirus exposure and HLA in healthy donors. The PCR made use of 60 Vbeta and 13 Jbeta primers. TCRdb keeps only in-frame clones here, not all; method: immunoSEQ multiplex PCR. The repertoire holds around 97,000 clones, around a tenth seen once, with around 4.9% in the top ten. The CDR3 is 13 amino acids. Germline trimming cut 5 bases from V and 4 bases from J; bases unmatched to any gene: 4. Germline values: CDR1 SGHNT, CDR2 YENEEA. The chain carries TRBV11-3 and TRBJ2-5; TRBD1 aligns across 7 bases. Sequencing was carried out using PBMCs. This receptor was obtained from a man aged 45-60 years in good health and CMV-seropositive. The CDR3 DNA is TGTGCCAGCAGCCGACAGGGTCTAGAGACCCAGTACTTC. This codes for CASSRQGLETQYF.